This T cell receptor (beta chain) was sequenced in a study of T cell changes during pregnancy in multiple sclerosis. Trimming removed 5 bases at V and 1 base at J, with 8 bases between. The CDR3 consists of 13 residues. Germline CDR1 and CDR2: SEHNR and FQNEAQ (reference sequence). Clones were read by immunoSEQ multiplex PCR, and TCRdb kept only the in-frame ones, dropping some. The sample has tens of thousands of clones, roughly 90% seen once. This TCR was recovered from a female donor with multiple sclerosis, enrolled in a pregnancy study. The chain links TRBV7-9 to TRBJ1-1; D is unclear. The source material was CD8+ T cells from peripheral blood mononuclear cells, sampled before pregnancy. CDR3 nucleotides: TGTGCCAGCAGCCGCCCAGGGAACACTGAAGCTTTCTTT. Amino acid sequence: CASSRPGNTEAFF.